A single sample gave rise to the 24 T cell receptor beta chains below, sequenced in a study of beta chain features in type 1 diabetes. Expressed TCRB transcripts were sequenced because the entire RNA isolate underwent reverse transcription. TCRdb keeps only in-frame clones here, not all; method: immunoSEQ multiplex PCR. The table records 620,000 or so clones, roughly a sixth of them present only once. The sample consisted of naive CD4+ T cells from blood. The receptor set was obtained from a man in his late teens or twenties in good health.

This clone has only a few counts. The gene calls are TRBV5-1 and TRBJ1-4; 8 bases line up with TRBD1. The CDR3 sequence is 14 residues long. The trim removed 2 bases at V and 8 bases at J, leaving 5 bases unmatched. Germline CDR1 and CDR2: SGHRS and YFSETQ. DNA for the CDR3: TGCGCCAGCAGCTTCGGGACAGGACTGGAAAAACTGTTTTTT. Amino acid sequence: CASSFGTGLEKLFF.

About this clone: The sample carries other DNA sequences with the same CDR3. This chain connects TRBV29-1 to TRBJ2-1, with 7 bases fitting TRBD1. This CDR3 comprises 12 residues. V dropped 7 bases and J dropped 1; count of bases not matched to a gene: 1. CDR1 and CDR2 (germline): SQVTM, ANQGSEA. This CDR3 reads CSGDRSYNEQFF. DNA for the CDR3: TGCAGCGGGGACAGATCCTACAATGAGCAGTTCTTC.

The chain carries TRBV7-2 and TRBJ1-2; 7 nucleotides line up with TRBD1. With V trimmed by 1 base and J by 4 bases, 6 bases remained unmatched. The CDR3 loop spans 15 amino acids. Germline V CDR1 and CDR2: SGHTA, FQGNSA. CDR3 coding DNA: TGTGCCAGCAGCTTAGAGGGACAGCCGTTCTATGGCTACACCTTC. This sequence encodes CASSLEGQPFYGYTF.

The chain is built from TRBV25-1 and TRBJ2-5; 10 bases agree with TRBD2. Germline CDR1 reads MGHDK; CDR2 reads SYGVNS. Unmatched junction bases numbered 9, after V lost 1 base and J lost 4 bases. The CDR3 sequence is 17 residues long. As DNA, the CDR3 is TGTGCCAGCAGTGAATCCGGTAGCGGGAGGTCCCGAGAGACCCAGTACTTC. Translating it yields CASSESGSGRSRETQYF.

The chain has TRBV5-1 and TRBJ2-6; D assignment may be TRBD1 or TRBD2 (5 bases each). This CDR3 has 17 residues. Germline lookup yields CDR1 SGHRS and CDR2 YFSETQ. Trimming left V 3 bases short and J 0 bases short, with 13 bases between. The CDR3 bases are TGCGCCAGCAGCTGGGGGACGGACAACTCTGGGGCCAACGTCCTGACTTTC. Amino acids: CASSWGTDNSGANVLTF.

V is TRBV7-2 and J is TRBJ2-1; D not certain. Per the germline V gene, CDR1 is SGHTA and CDR2 is FQGNSA. The germline V and J ends were trimmed by 3 bases and 9 bases, with 15 bases remaining between them. The CDR3 covers 14 residues. Written as DNA, the CDR3 is TGTGCCAGCAGCTTTTTTCGAGGTCGGATTGAGCAGTTCTTC. Amino acid sequence: CASSFFRGRIEQFF.

In this sample, this clone turned up a few times. Other nucleotide sequences in the sample specify the same CDR3. V usage is TRBV28 and J usage is TRBJ1-1; D unresolved. V was trimmed by 2 bases and J by 5 bases, leaving 3 bases between them. Looked up from germline, CDR1 is MDHEN and CDR2 is SYDVKM. The length of the CDR3 is 11 residues. Here the CDR3 reads CASSLRTEAFF. The CDR3 DNA reads as TGTGCCAGCAGTTTAAGGACTGAAGCTTTCTTT.

This rearrangement joins TRBV9 to TRBJ1-2; the D is unclear. The CDR3 sequence is 17 residues long. Trimming pared 4 bases from V and 8 bases from J, leaving 27 bases between. Germline lookup yields CDR1 SGDLS and CDR2 YYNGEE. The CDR3 reads CASSTAGPPIRIWGYTF. The CDR3 nucleotides are TGTGCCAGCAGCACAGCCGGGCCCCCTATTCGGATTTGGGGCTACACCTTC.

This clone has more than one count but fewer than ten. The J gene is TRBJ2-7, the V gene TRBV21-1; TRBD2, the table's D call, lacks a check against the DNA. TRBV21-1 is given as a pseudogene. CDR3 length: 17 amino acids. The CDR3 DNA reads TGTGCCAGCAGCAACTACCTATTAAGACTTGACGCCTACGAGCAGTACTTC. This translates into CASSNYLLRLDAYEQYF.

This clone was found a few times. V usage is TRBV9 and J usage is TRBJ2-3; D possibly matches TRBD1 or TRBD2 (6 bases each). The V and J ends lost 1 base and 3 bases respectively, with 9 bases between them. Germline V lookup: CDR1 SGDLS, CDR2 YYNGEE. CDR3 length: 14 residues. CDR3 nucleotide sequence: TGTGCCAGCAGCGTAAGGGGGGATACAGATACGCAGTATTTT. It translates to CASSVRGDTDTQYF.

This clone was observed a few times. The chain employs TRBV2 and TRBJ1-2, with D maybe TRBD1 (5 bases). The CDR3 sequence is 13 residues long. V was trimmed by 4 bases and J by 8 bases, leaving 14 bases between them. Germline V gene sequence: CDR1 SNHLY, CDR2 FYNNEI. CDR3 nucleotides: TGTGCCAGCAGTGTGGGGCACCAACTGGGCTACACCTTC. It specifies CASSVGHQLGYTF.

The chain joins TRBV28 to TRBJ2-5; 8 bases map to TRBD2. V was pared by 10 bases and J by 5 bases, with 12 bases of the junction left unmatched. This CDR3 contains 14 residues. Germline V gene data show CDR1 as MDHEN and CDR2 as SYDVKM. CDR3 in DNA: TGTGCCACACATCTCGGGGGGGCCTGGGAGACCCAGTACTTC. Its translation: CATHLGGAWETQYF.

The chain couples TRBV7-8 to TRBJ2-1; D ambiguous. The V end was cut by 4 bases, the J end by 2 bases, with 15 bases between. CDR3 length equals 16 residues. The germline gives CDR1 SGHVS, CDR2 FQNEAQ. The CDR3 DNA sequence: TGTGCCAGCAGCTCCCCCTGGGAAAAGCCCTACAATGAGCAGTTCTTC. Translation: CASSSPWEKPYNEQFF. Supplemented by reference TRBV7-8 and TRBJ2-1, the full variable domain reads GAGVSQSPRYKVAKRGQDVALRCDPISGHVSLFWYQQALGQGPEFLTYFQNEAQLDKSGLPSDRFFAERPEGSVSTLKIQRTQQEDSAVYLCASSSPWEKPYNEQFFGPGTRLTVL.

This clone was seen only a few times. The J gene is TRBJ2-1, the V gene TRBV28; the match to TRBD2 covers 12 bases. CDR3 length: 15 residues. The V gene's germline CDR1 is MDHEN and CDR2 SYDVKM. Unmatched junction bases numbered 8, after V lost 10 bases and J lost 4 bases. The CDR3 reads CAITATSGGYNEQFF. DNA for the CDR3: TGTGCCATCACGGCGACTAGCGGGGGATACAATGAGCAGTTCTTC.

The J gene is TRBJ2-1, the V gene TRBV7-2; unclear D gene. The CDR3 contains 16 residues. The V and J ends lost 2 bases and 0 bases respectively, with 11 bases between them. Germline assignment: CDR1 SGHTA and CDR2 FQGNSA. The CDR3 sequence is CASSLLDGSSYNEQFF. Written as DNA, the CDR3 is TGTGCCAGCAGCTTACTCGACGGGTCCTCCTACAATGAGCAGTTCTTC.

This clone was seen more than once but under ten times. The chain joins TRBV5-6 to TRBJ1-1; D is ambiguous. Germline V CDR1 and CDR2: SGHDT, YYEEEE. CDR3 length: 16 amino acids. V was pared by 4 bases and J by 0 bases, with 16 bases between. CDR3 nucleotides: TGTGCCAGCAGCCAGCTCGGGAGATCTTTGAACACTGAAGCTTTCTTT. Amino acid sequence: CASSQLGRSLNTEAFF.

The V and J genes are TRBV14 and TRBJ2-3; 10 nucleotides line up with TRBD2. The CDR3 consists of 14 residues. With V trimmed by 4 bases and J by 5 bases, 3 bases remained unmatched. Germline CDR1 and CDR2: SGHDN and FVKESK. CDR3 DNA sequence: TGTGCCAGCAGCCCCGGGACTAGCGTAGATACGCAGTATTTT. The encoded protein is CASSPGTSVDTQYF. Together with reference TRBV14 and TRBJ2-3, the CDR3 gives the full variable domain: EAGVTQFPSHSVIEKGQTVTLRCDPISGHDNLYWYRRVMGKEIKFLLHFVKESKQDESGMPNNRFLAERTGGTYSTLKVQPAELEDSGVYFCASSPGTSVDTQYFGPGTRLTVL.

This clone was observed a few times. The chain has TRBV9 and TRBJ2-2; 11 nucleotides agree with TRBD2. The ends lost 0 bases at V and 6 bases at J; junction bases unmatched: 4. Germline loops: CDR1 SGDLS, CDR2 YYNGEE. The CDR3 extends over 16 amino acids. The chain's CDR3 is CASSVELAGAPGELFF. In DNA, the CDR3 is TGTGCCAGCAGCGTAGAACTAGCGGGGGCCCCCGGGGAGCTGTTTTTT.

This clone occurred a few times. This chain joins TRBV7-3 and TRBJ2-2, with 7 bases lining up with TRBD1. This CDR3 has 15 amino acids. Germline CDR1 and CDR2: SGHTA and FQGTGA. V was pared by 2 bases and J by 7 bases, with 7 bases of the junction left unmatched. The CDR3 DNA is TGTGCCAGCAGCTTATTCACAGGGGTTGGCGGGGAGCTGTTTTTT. This codes for CASSLFTGVGGELFF.

This clone was observed a few times. V is TRBV5-6 and J is TRBJ2-7; TRBD1 matches at 10 bases. CDR3 length equals 14 residues. V shed 4 bases and J 4 bases; nucleotides not matched to a gene: 5. Germline loops: CDR1 SGHDT, CDR2 YYEEEE. CDR3 DNA: TGTGCCAGCAGCGTACGACAGGGGGCTTACGAGCAGTACTTC. It encodes CASSVRQGAYEQYF.

The chain couples TRBV9 to TRBJ2-7; D not certain. The CDR3 has 13 amino acids. Germline CDR1 SGDLS, CDR2 YYNGEE. Trimming pared 0 bases from V and 3 bases from J, leaving 7 bases between. The CDR3, as DNA: TGTGCCAGCAGCGTAGACACTAACTACGAGCAGTACTTC. Its protein product is CASSVDTNYEQYF.

This clone was recorded a few times. The chain has TRBV14 and TRBJ2-5; TRBD2 agrees at 10 bases. The germline V gene has CDR1 SGHDN and CDR2 FVKESK. Trimming took 2 bases from V and 1 from J; bases not matched to a gene: 1. The CDR3 covers 15 residues. The DNA for the CDR3 is TGTGCCAGCAGCCAATCTAGCGGGGGCCAAGAGACCCAGTACTTC. This sequence encodes CASSQSSGGQETQYF. Full variable domain (rest looked up from reference TRBV14 and TRBJ2-5): EAGVTQFPSHSVIEKGQTVTLRCDPISGHDNLYWYRRVMGKEIKFLLHFVKESKQDESGMPNNRFLAERTGGTYSTLKVQPAELEDSGVYFCASSQSSGGQETQYFGPGTRLLVL.

As for this clone: In the same sample, other DNA sequences code for this CDR3. CDR3 loop: CASSLVGRGTGELFF. In DNA form, the CDR3 reads TGTGCCAGCAGCTTGGTTGGCAGAGGAACCGGGGAGCTGTTTTTT. The chain links TRBV7-9 to TRBJ2-2; D unclear. The germline V gene has CDR1 SEHNR and CDR2 FQNEAQ (reference sequence). V lost 3 bases and J 5 bases, leaving 13 bases between the germline ends. This CDR3 is 15 amino acids long. Full variable domain (remainder filled in from reference TRBV7-9 and TRBJ2-2): DTGVSQNPRHKITKRGQNVTFRCDPISEHNRLYWYRQTLGQGPEFLTYFQNEAQLEKSRLLSDRFSAERPKGSFSTLEIQRTEQGDSAMYLCASSLVGRGTGELFFGEGSRLTVL.

V usage is TRBV7-6 and J usage is TRBJ2-7; 8 nucleotides match TRBD2. From germline, CDR1 is SGHVS and CDR2 FNYEAQ. This CDR3 has 21 residues. Trimming removed 1 base from V and 0 bases from J; junction bases left unmatched: 20. The CDR3 spells CASSLELGSVQREHISYEQYF. The CDR3 DNA reads TGTGCCAGCAGCTTAGAATTGGGGTCAGTCCAGCGGGAGCATATCTCCTACGAGCAGTACTTC.